This T cell receptor (beta chain) was recovered during a study of cytomegalovirus exposure and HLA in healthy donors. PCR employed 60 Vbeta and 13 Jbeta primers. Here immunoSEQ multiplex PCR was the method, and the copy in TCRdb shows in-frame clones only, minus some. The sample includes 150,000 to 200,000 clones, around 84% of them seen just once. Donors consisted of healthy bone marrow donors. Whole-study results and caveats: As a later analysis revealed, most CMV-associated TCR beta chains appeared HLA-restricted. About 90% or about 30% of the time was how often most TCR beta V segments were productive, according to an earlier analysis.

Comments on this clone: Antigen: not known. Compared with germline, one end of the junction differs, possibly owing to a read error.

This receptor was taken from a man in his late teens or twenties in good health and CMV-seronegative. The source material was PBMCs.

The CDR3 is CSSSLNSPGYTF. As DNA, the CDR3 is TGTTCCAGCAGCTTAAATTCTCCCGGCTACACCTTC. The chain joins TRBV7-9 to TRBJ1-2; D not certain. The CDR3 is 12 amino acids. Germline V gene sequence: CDR1 SEHNR, CDR2 FQNEAQ (reference sequence).